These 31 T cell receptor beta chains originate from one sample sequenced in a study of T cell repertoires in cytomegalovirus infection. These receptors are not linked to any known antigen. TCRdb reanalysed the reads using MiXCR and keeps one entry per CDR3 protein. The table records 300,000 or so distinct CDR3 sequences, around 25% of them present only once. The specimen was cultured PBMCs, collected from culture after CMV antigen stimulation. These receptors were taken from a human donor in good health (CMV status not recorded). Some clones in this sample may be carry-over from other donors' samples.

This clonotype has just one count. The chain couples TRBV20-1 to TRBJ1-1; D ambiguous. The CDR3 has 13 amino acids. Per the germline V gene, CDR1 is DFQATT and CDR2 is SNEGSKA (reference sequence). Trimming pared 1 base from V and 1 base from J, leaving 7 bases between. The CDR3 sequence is CSARVITNTEAFF. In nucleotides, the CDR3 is TGCAGTGCTAGAGTCATCACGAACACTGAAGCTTTCTTT.

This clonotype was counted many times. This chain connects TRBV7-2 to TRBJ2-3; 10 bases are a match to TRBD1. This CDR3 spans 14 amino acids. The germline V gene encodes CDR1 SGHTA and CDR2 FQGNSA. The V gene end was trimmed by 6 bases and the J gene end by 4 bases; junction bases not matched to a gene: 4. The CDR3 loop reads CASRPGTGADTQYF. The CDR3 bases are TGTGCCAGCAGACCCGGGACAGGGGCAGATACGCAGTATTTT. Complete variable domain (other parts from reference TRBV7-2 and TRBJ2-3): GAGVSQSPSNKVTEKGKDVELRCDPISGHTALYWYRQSLGQGLEFLIYFQGNSAPDKSGLPSDRFSAERTGGSVSTLTIQRTQQEDSAVYLCASRPGTGADTQYFGPGTRLTVL.

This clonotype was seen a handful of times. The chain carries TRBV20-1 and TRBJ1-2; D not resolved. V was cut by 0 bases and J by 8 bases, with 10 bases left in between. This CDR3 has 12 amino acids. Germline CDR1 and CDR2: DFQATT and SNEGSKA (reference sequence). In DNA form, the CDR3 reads TGCAGTGCTAGAGATGTGAGGGTAGGCTACACCTTC. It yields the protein CSARDVRVGYTF.

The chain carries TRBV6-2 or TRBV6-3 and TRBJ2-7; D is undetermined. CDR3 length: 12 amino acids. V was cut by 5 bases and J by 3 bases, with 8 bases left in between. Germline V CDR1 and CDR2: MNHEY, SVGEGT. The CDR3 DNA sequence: TGTGCCAGCAGTGACTTGAACTACGAGCAGTACTTC. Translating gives CASSDLNYEQYF.

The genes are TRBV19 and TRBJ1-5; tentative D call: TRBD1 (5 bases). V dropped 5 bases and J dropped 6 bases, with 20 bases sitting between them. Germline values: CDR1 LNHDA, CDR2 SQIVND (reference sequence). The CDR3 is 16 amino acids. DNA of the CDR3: TGTGCCAGTAGTCCCCGGGGCCGAGGGACCAGTCAGCCCCAGCATTTT. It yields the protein CASSPRGRGTSQPQHF.

The CDR3 sequence is CASSQGEGLSDEQFF. The CDR3, as DNA: TGCGCCAGCAGCCAGGGCGAAGGACTGTCCGATGAGCAGTTCTTC. The chain has TRBV4-1 and TRBJ2-1, with D possibly TRBD2 on 5 matching bases. The CDR3 covers 15 residues. Deletions cut 3 bases from V and 8 bases from J, with 17 bases between. The germline gives CDR1 MGHRA, CDR2 YSYEKL.

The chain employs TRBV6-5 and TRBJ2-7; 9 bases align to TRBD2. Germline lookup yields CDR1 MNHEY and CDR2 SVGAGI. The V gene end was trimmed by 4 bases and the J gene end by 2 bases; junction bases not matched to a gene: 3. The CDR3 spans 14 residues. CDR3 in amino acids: CASSSSGGTYEQYF. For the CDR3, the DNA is TGTGCCAGCAGTTCGAGCGGGGGGACCTACGAGCAGTACTTC.

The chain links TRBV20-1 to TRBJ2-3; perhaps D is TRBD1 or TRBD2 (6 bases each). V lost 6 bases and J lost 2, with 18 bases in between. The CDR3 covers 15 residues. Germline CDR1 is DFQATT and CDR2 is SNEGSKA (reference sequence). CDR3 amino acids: CSATGAAGYTDTQYF. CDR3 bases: TGCAGTGCGACGGGGGCGGCGGGATACACAGATACGCAGTATTTT.

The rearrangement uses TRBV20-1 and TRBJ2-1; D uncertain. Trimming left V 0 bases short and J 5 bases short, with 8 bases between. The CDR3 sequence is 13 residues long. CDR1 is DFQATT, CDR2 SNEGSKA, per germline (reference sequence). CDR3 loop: CSARDPWDNEQFF. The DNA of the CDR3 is TGCAGTGCTAGAGATCCCTGGGACAATGAGCAGTTCTTC.

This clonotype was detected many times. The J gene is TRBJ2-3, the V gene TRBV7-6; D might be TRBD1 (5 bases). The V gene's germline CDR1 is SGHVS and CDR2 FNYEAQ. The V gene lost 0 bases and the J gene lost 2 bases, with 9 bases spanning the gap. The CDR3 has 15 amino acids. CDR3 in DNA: TGTGCCAGCAGCTTAGCGACAGAATCCACAGATACGCAGTATTTT. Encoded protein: CASSLATESTDTQYF.

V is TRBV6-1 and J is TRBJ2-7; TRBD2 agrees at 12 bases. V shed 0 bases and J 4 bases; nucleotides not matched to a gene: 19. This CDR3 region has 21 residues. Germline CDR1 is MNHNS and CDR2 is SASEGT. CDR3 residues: CASSEASVRSSGRARIYEQYF. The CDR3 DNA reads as TGTGCCAGCAGTGAAGCGTCTGTCCGGTCTAGCGGGAGGGCCAGGATTTACGAGCAGTACTTC.

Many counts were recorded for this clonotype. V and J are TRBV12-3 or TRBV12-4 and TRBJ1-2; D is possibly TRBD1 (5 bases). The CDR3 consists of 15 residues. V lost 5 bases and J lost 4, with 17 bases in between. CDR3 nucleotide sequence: TGTGCCAGCAGTCCGGCCGGGACGGGTCTCTATGGCTACACCTTC. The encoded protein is CASSPAGTGLYGYTF.

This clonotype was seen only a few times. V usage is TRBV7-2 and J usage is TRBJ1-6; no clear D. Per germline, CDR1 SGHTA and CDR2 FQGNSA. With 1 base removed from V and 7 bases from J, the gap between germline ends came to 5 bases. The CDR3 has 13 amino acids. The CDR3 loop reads CASSLDGNSPLHF. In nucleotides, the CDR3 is TGTGCCAGCAGCTTAGATGGGAATTCACCCCTCCACTTT.

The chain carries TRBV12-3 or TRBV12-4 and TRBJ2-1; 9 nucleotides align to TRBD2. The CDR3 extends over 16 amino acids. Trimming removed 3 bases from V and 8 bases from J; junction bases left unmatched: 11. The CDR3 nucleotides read TGTGCCAGCAGTTTTCGTAGCGGGAGTTTGGGAGATGAGCAGTTCTTC. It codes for CASSFRSGSLGDEQFF.

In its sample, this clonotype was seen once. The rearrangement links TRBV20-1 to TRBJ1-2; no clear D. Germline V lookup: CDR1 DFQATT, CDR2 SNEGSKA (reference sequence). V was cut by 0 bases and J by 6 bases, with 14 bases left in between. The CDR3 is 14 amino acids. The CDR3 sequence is CSARDRPAVDGYTF. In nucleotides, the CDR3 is TGCAGTGCTAGAGATCGCCCAGCGGTCGATGGCTACACCTTC.

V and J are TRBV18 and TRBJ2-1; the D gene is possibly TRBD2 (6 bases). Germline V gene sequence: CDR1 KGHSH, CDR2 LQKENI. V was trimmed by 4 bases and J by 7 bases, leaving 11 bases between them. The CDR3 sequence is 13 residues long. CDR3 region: CASSRGTGNEQFF. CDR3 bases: TGTGCCAGCTCACGGGGGACTGGAAATGAGCAGTTCTTC.

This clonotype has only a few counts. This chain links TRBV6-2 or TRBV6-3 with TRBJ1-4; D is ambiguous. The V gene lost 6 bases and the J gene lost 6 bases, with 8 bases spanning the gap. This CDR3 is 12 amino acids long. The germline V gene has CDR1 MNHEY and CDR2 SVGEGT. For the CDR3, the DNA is TGTGCCAGCAGCTTAAAAGATGAAAAACTGTTTTTT. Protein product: CASSLKDEKLFF.

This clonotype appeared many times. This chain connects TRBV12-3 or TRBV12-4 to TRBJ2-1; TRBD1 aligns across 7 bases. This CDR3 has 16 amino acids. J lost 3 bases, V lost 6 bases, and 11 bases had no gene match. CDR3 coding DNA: TGTGCCAGCAGGCGAGGGCAGGGGGACGGCTACAATGAGCAGTTCTTC. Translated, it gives CASRRGQGDGYNEQFF.

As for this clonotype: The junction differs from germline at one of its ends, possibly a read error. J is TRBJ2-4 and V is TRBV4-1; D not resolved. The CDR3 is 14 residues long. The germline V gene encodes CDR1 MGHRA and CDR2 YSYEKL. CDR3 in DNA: TGTGCCAGCAGCCAAAGGTTGCTGGCGGACATTCAGTACTTC. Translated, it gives CASSQRLLADIQYF.

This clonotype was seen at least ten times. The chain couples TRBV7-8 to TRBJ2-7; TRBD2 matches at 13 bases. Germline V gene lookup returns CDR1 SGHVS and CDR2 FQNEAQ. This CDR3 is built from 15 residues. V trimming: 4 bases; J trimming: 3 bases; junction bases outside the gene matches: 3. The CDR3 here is CASSSGLAGFYEQYV. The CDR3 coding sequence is TGTGCCAGCAGCTCGGGACTAGCGGGATTCTACGAGCAGTACGTC.

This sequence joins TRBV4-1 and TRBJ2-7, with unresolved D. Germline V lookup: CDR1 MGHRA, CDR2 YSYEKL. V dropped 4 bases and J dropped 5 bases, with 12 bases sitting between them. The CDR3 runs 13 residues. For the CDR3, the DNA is TGCGCCAGCAGCCGCTGGATCAACGACGAGCAGTACGTC. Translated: CASSRWINDEQYV.

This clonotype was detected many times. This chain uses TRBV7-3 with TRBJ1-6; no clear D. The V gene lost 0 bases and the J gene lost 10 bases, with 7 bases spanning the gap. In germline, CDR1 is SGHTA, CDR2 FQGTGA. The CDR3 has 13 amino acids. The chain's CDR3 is CASSLTPGSPLHF. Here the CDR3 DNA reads TGTGCCAGCAGCTTAACACCGGGGTCACCCCTCCACTTT.

The chain's CDR3 is CASSPTGQGVSAFF. In nucleotides, the CDR3 is TGTGCCAGCAGCCCCACGGGACAGGGTGTTTCGGCTTTCTTT. The chain combines TRBV7-9 with TRBJ1-1, with 9 nucleotides matching TRBD1. This CDR3 contains 14 residues. After removal of 5 bases from V and 11 bases from J, the junction contained 12 bases not matched to a gene. Germline lookup yields CDR1 SEHNR and CDR2 FQNEAQ (reference sequence).

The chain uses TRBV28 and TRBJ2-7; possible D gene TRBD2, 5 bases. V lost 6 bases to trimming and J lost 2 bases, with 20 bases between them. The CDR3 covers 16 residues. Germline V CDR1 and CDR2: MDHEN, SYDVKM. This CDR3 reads CASSGVGSYQAYEQYF. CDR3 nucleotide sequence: TGTGCCAGCAGCGGGGTGGGGTCATACCAAGCCTACGAGCAGTACTTC.

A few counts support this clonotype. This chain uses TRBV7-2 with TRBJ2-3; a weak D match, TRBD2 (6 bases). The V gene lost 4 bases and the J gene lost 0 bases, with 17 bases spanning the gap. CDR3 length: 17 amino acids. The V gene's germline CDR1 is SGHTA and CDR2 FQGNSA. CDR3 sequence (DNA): TGTGCCAGCAGCTCACCCGAAGCGGGTCTTAGCACAGATACGCAGTATTTT. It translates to CASSSPEAGLSTDTQYF.

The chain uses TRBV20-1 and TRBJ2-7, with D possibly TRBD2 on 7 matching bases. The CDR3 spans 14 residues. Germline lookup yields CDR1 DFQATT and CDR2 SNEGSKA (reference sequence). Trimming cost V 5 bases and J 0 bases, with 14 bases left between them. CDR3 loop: CSAGGGGASYEQYF. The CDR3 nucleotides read TGCAGTGCTGGGGGGGGCGGGGCCTCCTACGAGCAGTACTTC.

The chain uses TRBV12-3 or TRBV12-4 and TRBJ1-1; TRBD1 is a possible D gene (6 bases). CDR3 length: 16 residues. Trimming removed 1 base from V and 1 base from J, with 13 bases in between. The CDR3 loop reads CASSLGQGRGNTEAFF. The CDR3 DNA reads TGTGCCAGCAGTTTAGGTCAGGGCAGGGGGAACACTGAAGCTTTCTTT.

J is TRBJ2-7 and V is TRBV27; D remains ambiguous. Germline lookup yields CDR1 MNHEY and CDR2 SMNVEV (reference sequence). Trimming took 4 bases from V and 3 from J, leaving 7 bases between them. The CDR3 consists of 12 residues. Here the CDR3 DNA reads TGTGCCAGCAGTTCCCAAAACTACGAGCAGTACTTC. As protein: CASSSQNYEQYF.

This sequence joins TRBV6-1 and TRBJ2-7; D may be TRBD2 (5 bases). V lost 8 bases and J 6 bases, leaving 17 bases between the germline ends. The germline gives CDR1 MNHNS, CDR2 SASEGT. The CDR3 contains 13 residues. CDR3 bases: TGTGCCAGCGCGTGGGGAGTAGCTTCCGAGCAGTACTTC. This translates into CASAWGVASEQYF.

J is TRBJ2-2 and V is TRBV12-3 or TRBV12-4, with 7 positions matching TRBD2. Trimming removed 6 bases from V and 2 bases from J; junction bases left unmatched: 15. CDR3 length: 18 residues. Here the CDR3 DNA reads TGTGCCAGCAGCCCGATTGGGACTATCGGGACTAACACCGGGGAGCTGTTTTTT. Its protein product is CASSPIGTIGTNTGELFF.

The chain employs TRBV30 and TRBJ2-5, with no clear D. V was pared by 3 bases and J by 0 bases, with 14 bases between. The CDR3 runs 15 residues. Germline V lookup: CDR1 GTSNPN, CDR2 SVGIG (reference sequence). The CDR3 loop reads CAWRGSRRYQETQYF. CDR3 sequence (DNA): TGTGCCTGGAGGGGATCCCGGCGGTACCAAGAGACCCAGTACTTC.